This is a list of T cell receptor beta chains from one sample in a study of tumor and adjacent non-tumor tissue in lung cancer. TCRdb redid the calling of the multiplex PCR reads with MiXCR, one entry per CDR3 protein. The sample carries 200,000 or so distinct CDR3 sequences, approximately 74% recorded once. Sequencing was done on a sample of lung tumor tissue. These TCRs come from a man between 60 and 70 years old with non-small cell lung cancer. CDR3s include the opening cysteine and the closing phenylalanine or tryptophan. The D gene is left open where the match is weak. A row's size may be missing; if present it is once, few, many or a size class.

D gene,CDR3 length,J gene,clone size,V gene,CDR3 DNA,CDR3 protein
TRBD2,15,TRBJ2-2,-,TRBV7-9,TGTGCCAGCAATCGCGGGAGTTCCGGGACCGGGGAGCTGTTTTTT,CASNRGSSGTGELFF
-,12,TRBJ2-7,many,TRBV20-1,TGCAGTGCTTGGCTGAGCTCCTACGAGCAGTACTTC,CSAWLSSYEQYF
-,13,TRBJ1-2,-,TRBV20-1,TGCTGTGCTCCCAGCCCCCGCGACTCGGCCTACACCTTC,CCAPSPRDSAYTF
-,17,TRBJ1-1,-,TRBV5-4,TGTGCCAGCAGCCCCGGATCAGGGAATTTAAGGAGGATTGAAGCTTTCTTT,CASSPGSGNLRRIEAFF
TRBD1,16,TRBJ2-3,many,TRBV4-2,TGTGCCAGCAGCCAAGTAGTTACAGGGGGCACAGATACGCAGTATTTT,CASSQVVTGGTDTQYF
-,14,TRBJ1-2,-,TRBV7-9,TGTGACAGCAGCTTACTCGCCTCGTTTCAGGGCTACACCTTC,CDSSLLASFQGYTF
-,13,TRBJ1-1,once,TRBV11-3,TGTACCAGCAGCTTAGGCTCGATCCCTCGGACCTTCTTT,CTSSLGSIPRTFF
TRBD1,16,TRBJ2-1,-,TRBV11-3,TGTGCCAGCAGCCATGCGATGGGACAGGGGTACAATGAGCAGTTCTTC,CASSHAMGQGYNEQFF
-,14,TRBJ1-1,-,TRBV6-6,TGTGCCAGCAGTTACGGCGACAGGTCGCATGAAGCTTTCTTT,CASSYGDRSHEAFF
-,15,TRBJ2-2,-,TRBV5-4,TGTGCCAGCAGCTTAGGGGTGGGAGGATTCGGGGAGCTGTTTTTT,CASSLGVGGFGELFF
TRBD1,17,TRBJ1-1,-,TRBV20-1,TGCAGTGCTAGAGATCCGGCCAGGGGGGTCAGTGACACTGAAACTTTCTTT,CSARDPARGVSDTETFF
TRBD2,14,TRBJ2-5,-,TRBV20-1,TGCAGTGCTAGAGCGGGGGGGCACGAAGAGACCCAATACTTC,CSARAGGHEETQYF
-,14,TRBJ2-2,-,TRBV10-1,TGCGCCAGCAGTGAGAGCGGCCACACCGGGGAGCTGTTTTTT,CASSESGHTGELFF
-,15,TRBJ1-6,few,TRBV12-3/TRBV12-4,TGTGCCAGCAGTTTAGCCCAGGGAGGGAATTCACCCCTCCACTTT,CASSLAQGGNSPLHF
-,13,TRBJ1-5,few,TRBV6-2/TRBV6-3,TGTGCCAGCAGTTACGAGTTGCGTCAGCCCCAGCATTTT,CASSYELRQPQHF
-,15,TRBJ2-7,-,TRBV7-8,TGTGCCAGCAGCTTAGCGGCGACTAGTGGCTACGAGCAGTGCTTC,CASSLAATSGYEQCF
TRBD1,15,TRBJ2-2,-,TRBV11-3,TGTGCCAGCAGTCTTTGGACAGGGAACACCTGGGAGCTGTTTTTT,CASSLWTGNTWELFF
TRBD2,13,TRBJ2-7,-,TRBV20-1,TGCAGTGCTAATGCGGGAGTTAGCTACAAGCAGTACTTC,CSANAGVSYKQYF
TRBD2,16,TRBJ2-1,-,TRBV6-6,TGTGCCAGCAGTGCAATTAGCGGGAGTGTTTTCAATGGGCAGTTCTTC,CASSAISGSVFNGQFF
-,12,TRBJ1-1,-,TRBV12-3/TRBV12-4,TGTGCCAGCGACGAGGACAACACTGAAGCTTTCTTT,CASDEDNTEAFF
-,14,TRBJ1-3,few,TRBV7-8,TGTGCCAGCAGCTCTCTGGTCCTCCCGGGCACCATATATTTT,CASSSLVLPGTIYF
-,13,TRBJ1-1,medium-sized,TRBV11-2,TGTGCCAGCAGCTTGCGCGGCAGGGATTTCGCTTTCTTT,CASSLRGRDFAFF
-,12,TRBJ2-1,many,TRBV6-2/TRBV6-3,TGTGCCAGCAGCCAGCCCCACAATGAGCAGTTCTTC,CASSQPHNEQFF
TRBD2,19,TRBJ2-3,-,TRBV11-1,TGTGCCAGCAGCCTAGGCAGCGGGGGGCCTTTCATTAGCACAGATACGCAGTATTTT,CASSLGSGGPFISTDTQYF
TRBD1,17,TRBJ2-1,-,TRBV6-5,TGTGCCAACAGTTACCCTCGGGACAGTCGGATGCACAATGAGCAGTTCTTC,CANSYPRDSRMHNEQFF
-,15,TRBJ1-1,-,TRBV12-3/TRBV12-4,TGTGCCAGCAGTTTATACCCGGGGAGGAACAGTGAAGCTTTCTTT,CASSLYPGRNSEAFF
-,14,TRBJ1-1,-,TRBV5-6,TGTGCCAGCAGCTTGTACGGGGGTGGCACTGAAGCTTTATTT,CASSLYGGGTEALF
-,13,TRBJ2-2,-,TRBV10-2,TGCGCCAGCAATTACGCGGGCACCGGGGAGCTGTTTTTT,CASNYAGTGELFF
TRBD1,14,TRBJ1-6,-,TRBV12-3/TRBV12-4,TGTGCCAGCAGCATGGGACAGGGACCTTCACTCCTCCACTTT,CASSMGQGPSLLHF
-,12,TRBJ1-2,many,TRBV12-3/TRBV12-4,TGTGCCAGCAGTTCTCCAGGCTATGGCTACACCTTC,CASSSPGYGYTF
-,14,TRBJ1-2,-,TRBV20-1,TGCAGTGCTTTTTCGGGACGGGGGGCGTTTGGCTACACCTTC,CSAFSGRGAFGYTF
-,16,TRBJ2-1,few,TRBV6-6,-,CASSSSTQTSYNEQFF
TRBD2,16,TRBJ2-7,-,TRBV5-4,TGTGCCTGCAGCGCCGGAGCCGGGACTAGTAGATCCGAGCAGTACTTC,CACSAGAGTSRSEQYF